This T cell receptor beta chain comes out of a study of blood T cell repertoires in COVID-19. Clones were sequenced by immunoSEQ multiplex PCR, and TCRdb holds only the in-frame ones, with some missing. The profile shows around 180,000 clones, 70% to 85% of them singletons. Trimming removed 4 bases from V and 8 bases from J; junction bases left unmatched: 9. This CDR3 is built from 15 residues. CDR1 and CDR2 (germline): SGHRS, YFSETQ. The chain uses TRBV5-1 and TRBJ2-1, with TRBD1 matching over 10 bases. The clonotype was recovered from a woman of 80 years or more with acute or convalescent COVID-19. The specimen sequenced was peripheral blood. The CDR3 loop reads CASSLGTGERYEQFF. The CDR3 DNA reads TGCGCCAGCAGCCTGGGGACAGGGGAGAGGTATGAGCAGTTCTTC.